These T cell receptor beta chains were read from a single sample in a study of shared clonotypes between healthy human individuals. Produced via immunoSEQ multiplex PCR; TCRdb's table is partial and in-frame only. Here the sample spans more than 2,000,000 clones, approximately 95% being singletons. Sample: naive CD4+ T cells from PBMCs. These receptors were obtained from a man younger than 30 in good health. Some clones in this sample may be carry-over from other donors' samples. Each CDR3 is given with its conserved first and last residue. A D gene is named only where the DNA matches it firmly. Expanded clones are given a class, and other clones once, few, many or no size at all.

TRBJ2-1,TRBV30,NA,NA,CAWGRAGSYNEQFF,TGTGCCTGGGGCCGCGCGGGGTCCTACAATGAGCAGTTCTTC
TRBJ2-2,TRBV4-3,NA,NA,CASSQVGGRDITGELFF,TGCGCCAGCAGCCAAGTGGGTGGACGGGACATTACCGGGGAGCTGTTTTTT
TRBJ2-4,TRBV2,NA,NA,CASTLGAENIQYF,TGTGCCAGCACCCTGGGGGCCGAAAACATTCAGTACTTC
TRBJ2-7,TRBV20-1,NA,NA,CSAGLYEQYF,TGCAGTGCTGGACTCTACGAGCAGTACTTC
TRBJ2-5,TRBV7-2,NA,NA,CASSSRPRETQYF,TGTGCCAGCAGCTCGAGACCACGGGAGACCCAGTACTTC
TRBJ2-6,TRBV7-9,once,NA,CASSLGSGPSGANVLTF,TGTGCCAGCAGCTTGGGATCGGGGCCCTCTGGGGCCAACGTCCTGACTTTC
TRBJ2-1,TRBV18,NA,TRBD2,CASSPTGGPGYNEQFF,TGTGCCAGCTCACCGACGGGAGGGCCCGGCTACAATGAGCAGTTCTTC
TRBJ1-2,TRBV27,NA,TRBD1,CASGDIRQGEYGYTF,TGTGCCAGCGGCGATATCAGACAGGGCGAATATGGCTACACCTTC
TRBJ2-2,TRBV6-5,NA,NA,CASRLRETGELFF,TGTGCCAGCAGGCTCCGGGAAACCGGGGAGCTGTTTTTT
TRBJ2-5,TRBV5-4,NA,TRBD2,CASSLRSSGLEETQYF,TGTGCCAGCAGCTTGAGGTCTAGCGGGCTGGAGGAGACCCAGTACTTC
TRBJ2-5,TRBV27,NA,NA,CASSLLAAPRQETQYF,TGTGCCAGCAGTCTCCTGGCAGCGCCCCGCCAAGAGACCCAGTACTTC
TRBJ2-7,TRBV2,once,NA,CASSDGGYEQYF,TGTGCCAGCAGTGATGGGGGCTACGAGCAGTACTTC
TRBJ1-2,TRBV7-9,once,NA,CASSLEGHISYTF,TGTGCCAGCAGCTTAGAAGGCCACATTAGCTACACCTTC
TRBJ2-3,TRBV6-1,NA,TRBD2,CASSDPKTSGSTDTQYF,TGTGCCAGCAGTGACCCCAAGACTAGCGGAAGCACAGATACGCAGTATTTT
TRBJ1-3,TRBV28,NA,NA,CASSRAGPSGNTIYF,TGTGCCAGCAGCCGGGCGGGACCCTCTGGAAACACCATATATTTT
TRBJ2-3,TRBV7-2,NA,TRBD2,CASSLAILAGATDTQYF,TGTGCCAGCAGCTTAGCGATACTAGCGGGAGCCACAGATACGCAGTATTTT
TRBJ1-3,TRBV7-9,NA,NA,CASSLGYSGNTIYF,TGTGCCAGCAGCTTGGGTTACTCTGGAAACACCATATATTTT
TRBJ2-2,TRBV28,NA,TRBD1,CASTKDRAGELFF,TGTGCCAGCACCAAGGACAGGGCCGGGGAGCTGTTTTTT
TRBJ2-1,TRBV29-1,NA,NA,CSVEGSIRDEQFF,TGCAGCGTTGAGGGCTCTATCCGCGATGAGCAGTTCTTC
TRBJ2-1,TRBV30,NA,NA,CAGNRGSSYNEQFF,TGTGCCGGAAACCGAGGGAGCTCCTACAATGAGCAGTTCTTC
TRBJ2-1,TRBV5-1,NA,TRBD2,CASSFAREAGEQFF,TGCGCCAGCAGCTTTGCCAGGGAAGCGGGGGAGCAGTTCTTC
TRBJ2-5,TRBV30,NA,NA,CAWNYDQLETQYF,TGTGCCTGGAACTATGATCAACTGGAGACCCAGTACTTC
TRBJ1-2,TRBV6-1,once,NA,CASRGVPGYGYTF,TGTGCCAGCAGGGGGGTCCCGGGGTATGGCTACACCTTC
TRBJ1-2,TRBV7-9,NA,TRBD1,CASSLARDRGSPNYGYTF,TGTGCCAGCAGCTTAGCCCGGGACAGGGGGTCCCCTAACTATGGCTACACCTTC
TRBJ2-1,TRBV6-5,NA,NA,CASSYSRRDNEQFF,TGTGCCAGCAGTTACTCACGCCGGGACAATGAGCAGTTCTTC
TRBJ1-5,TRBV20-1,few,NA,CSAREHQPQHF,TGCAGTGCTAGAGAGCATCAGCCCCAGCATTTT
TRBJ1-3,TRBV5-1,NA,NA,CASSQDSLGNTIYF,TGCGCCAGCAGCCAGGACAGCCTCGGAAACACCATATATTTT
TRBJ2-2,TRBV5-1,NA,NA,CASSLAKYTGELFF,TGCGCCAGCAGCTTGGCCAAGTACACCGGGGAGCTGTTTTTT
TRBJ1-6,TRBV5-6,NA,NA,CASNQNSPLHF,TGTGCCAGCAATCAGAATTCACCCCTCCACTTT
TRBJ1-2,TRBV2,NA,NA,CASSEEQGLYGYTF,TGTGCCAGCAGTGAAGAACAGGGCCTATATGGCTACACCTTC
TRBJ2-1,TRBV27,NA,TRBD2,CASNYDRLADRNEQFF,TGTGCCAGCAATTATGATCGACTAGCGGACAGAAATGAGCAGTTCTTC
TRBJ2-7,TRBV5-1,NA,TRBD1,CASSSMGQGMDEQYF,TGCGCCAGCAGCTCCATGGGACAGGGGATGGACGAGCAGTACTTC
TRBJ2-7,TRBV4-2,NA,TRBD2,CASSQDLNGRPDYEQYF,TGTGCCAGCAGCCAAGATTTGAACGGGAGGCCCGACTACGAGCAGTACTTC
TRBJ2-1,TRBV5-8,NA,TRBD2,CASSPGTSPHNEQFF,TGTGCCAGCAGCCCCGGGACTAGCCCTCACAATGAGCAGTTCTTC
TRBJ1-2,TRBV28,NA,NA,CASSRTHGYTF,TGTGCCAGCAGTCGAACCCATGGCTACACCTTC
TRBJ1-6,TRBV28,NA,NA,CASSTPGHLTGVHF,TGTGCCAGCAGTACCCCGGGACATCTTACGGGGGTCCACTTT
TRBJ2-2,TRBV15,NA,NA,CATSREDITGELFF,TGTGCCACCAGCAGAGAGGATATCACCGGGGAGCTGTTTTTT
TRBJ1-1,TRBV9,once,NA,CASSAGNLNTEAFF,TGTGCCAGCAGCGCGGGGAACCTGAACACTGAAGCTTTCTTT
TRBJ2-7,TRBV7-9,once,TRBD2,CASSLGAGGPYEQYF,TGTGCCAGCAGCTTAGGGGCGGGAGGACCCTACGAGCAGTACTTC